This is a list of T cell receptor beta chains from one sample in a study of metastatic and nonmetastatic thyroid tumors. TCRdb re-clonotyped the PCR reads via MiXCR. The sample lists 30,000 to 45,000 clones; 15% to 20% were seen once. The specimen sequenced was blood. These receptors were collected from a female donor with papillary thyroid cancer or a benign thyroid nodule (not recorded which). Some clones in this sample may be carry-over from other donors' samples. CDR3s include the opening cysteine and the closing phenylalanine or tryptophan. D genes are given only for firm matches. Clone sizes are given selectively: once, few, many, or a class where the clone is expanded.

>16|TRBD1|NA|TRBJ1-2|TRBV5-4
CASSLDLRTGGYGYTF
TGTGCCAGCAGCTTGGACCTTCGGACAGGGGGCTATGGCTACACCTTC
>16|TRBD1|few|TRBJ2-1|TRBV6-1
CASSTLPLQGYNEQFF
TGTGCCAGCAGTACCCTACCGTTACAGGGGTACAATGAGCAGTTCTTC
>12|NA|NA|TRBJ2-5|TRBV7-6
CASSPVQETQYF
TGTGCCAGCAGCCCCGTTCAAGAGACCCAGTACTTC
>15|NA|NA|TRBJ1-1|TRBV5-5
CASSLGEVDRSEAFF
TGTGCCAGCAGCTTGGGGGAAGTCGACAGGTCTGAAGCTTTCTTT
>15|TRBD1|many|TRBJ1-4|TRBV27
CASSPTGGRGEKLFF
TGTGCCAGCAGTCCGACAGGGGGCCGTGGAGAAAAACTGTTTTTT
>16|NA|many|TRBJ2-1|TRBV29-1
CSVDSRRADSYNEQFF
TGCAGCGTTGATAGTCGTAGGGCTGACTCCTACAATGAGCAGTTCTTC
>16|TRBD1|many|TRBJ2-7|TRBV10-2
CASSDPGQGLSYEQYF
TGCGCCAGCAGTGACCCGGGACAGGGTTTGTCCTACGAGCAGTACTTC
>15|TRBD2|NA|TRBJ2-1|TRBV11-1
CASSISGRAVDEQFF
TGTGCCAGCAGCATAAGCGGGAGGGCCGTCGATGAGCAGTTCTTC
>14|NA|many|TRBJ2-6|TRBV9
CASSLRSGANVLTF
TGTGCCAGCAGTCTAAGGTCTGGGGCCAACGTCCTGACTTTC
>16|NA|many|TRBJ2-1|TRBV5-5
CASSLGFRLENNEQFF
TGTGCCAGCAGCTTGGGATTCAGACTCGAGAACAATGAGCAGTTCTTC
>14|TRBD1|many|TRBJ2-7|TRBV28
CASSLGDRDYEQYF
TGTGCCAGCAGTTTAGGAGACAGGGACTACGAGCAGTACTTC
>16|TRBD2|NA|TRBJ2-5|TRBV20-1
CSARGASGSPQDTQYF
TGCAGTGCTAGAGGGGCTAGCGGGAGTCCCCAAGATACCCAGTACTTC
>14|TRBD2|many|TRBJ2-1|TRBV20-1
CSAHRTSGSGEQFF
TGCAGTGCTCACAGGACTAGCGGGAGCGGTGAGCAGTTCTTC
>11|NA|many|TRBJ1-5|TRBV28
CASSLGQPQHF
TGTGCCAGCAGTTTGGGTCAGCCCCAGCATTTT
>15|TRBD1|NA|TRBJ2-1|TRBV11-1
CASSLRTGEYNEQFF
TGTGCCAGCAGCTTAAGGACAGGAGAGTACAATGAGCAGTTCTTC
>15|NA|NA|TRBJ1-2|TRBV11-3
CASSATGPAVYGYTF
TGTGCCAGCAGTGCCACGGGCCCAGCGGTGTATGGCTACACCTTC
>12|NA|many|TRBJ1-1|TRBV5-6
CASSLPYGEAFF
TGTGCCAGCAGCTTGCCATATGGTGAAGCTTTCTTT